This is a list of T cell receptor beta chains from one sample in a study of T cells in Graves' hyperthyroidism and ophthalmopathy. TCRdb re-derived calls from the multiplex PCR reads in MiXCR, one entry per CDR3 protein. In the table there are fewer than 200,000 distinct CDR3 sequences, approximately 15% of which are singletons. Sequences were obtained from blood. The source is a woman between 50 and 59 years old with Graves' hyperthyroidism. The CDR3 runs from the conserved cysteine through the conserved F or W. Part of the rows lack a size; the others show once, few, many or a class for expanded clones.

clone size	V gene	CDR3 protein
many	TRBV28	CASSLWSGGSYEQYF
many	TRBV20-1	CSASVETLEDRGRTGYTF
many	TRBV7-3	CASSPQGFTEAFF
many	TRBV14	CASSQARETNSPLHF
many	TRBV6-2/TRBV6-3	CASSTEREHGYTF
many	TRBV29-1	CSVPWGAVRTEAFF
NA	TRBV19	CASSMGSDYEQYF
many	TRBV7-9	CASSLVTKQAEAFF
many	TRBV5-1	CASSSTGTSGTGELFF
many	TRBV7-3	CASSPDLKGANEQFF
NA	TRBV18	CASSPGTGVEQYF
many	TRBV18	CASSPGTSDGEQYF
NA	TRBV5-1	CASSLVRGGKETQYF
few	TRBV5-1	CASSWAEESSYNSPLHF
many	TRBV6-1	CASSWGQGNAKNIQYF
many	TRBV7-2	CASSRRQGGNEKLFF
many	TRBV11-2	CASSSQGLVTEAFF
many	TRBV4-2	CASSSQKSSTDTQYF
many	TRBV20-1	CSARVAGVGNTIYF
NA	TRBV18	CASSSTSGGPDTQYF
many	TRBV2	CASSVGTGVTMGIQYF
few	TRBV19	CASTPRGPGNTIYF
many	TRBV20-1	CSAGGQGSTEAFF
many	TRBV15	CATSSESSPLHF
few	TRBV6-2/TRBV6-3	CASSTPGRSYEQYF
many	TRBV2	CASREGGELFF
NA	TRBV19	CASINIGAPNQPQHF
NA	TRBV18	CASSQQGDIYTDTQYF
many	TRBV20-1	CSARALFPYNEQFF
many	TRBV7-2	CASSLRGNYGYTF
NA	TRBV7-9	CASSLAISGGTQETQYF
once	TRBV4-1	CASSQEGVNTGELFF
few	TRBV4-1	CASSRIGQGNTEAFF
NA	TRBV27	CASSFISGGPQETQYF
NA	TRBV15	CATSRDPNTGELFF
many	TRBV9	CASTRGDVSTDTQYF
NA	TRBV29-1	CSAGTAIGYEQYF
many	TRBV6-2/TRBV6-3	CASSWMLTEPNEQYF
many	TRBV20-1	CSASRLAGRGEQFF
many	TRBV11-2	CASSSGLAGAYNEQFF
many	TRBV18	CASSPLTMDGNTIYF
NA	TRBV12-3/TRBV12-4	CASSLTHSYEQYF
many	TRBV6-1	CASSEFVEYRGNTEAFF
many	TRBV11-2	CASSTWTGENEQFF
NA	TRBV9	CASSVSDREGQPQHF
many	TRBV19	CASTNIDDTEAFF
many	TRBV12-3/TRBV12-4	CASSLPPQETQYF
many	TRBV11-2	CASSTSGANVLTF
NA	TRBV6-1	CASSSPGTSGGAVYNEQFF
many	TRBV6-1	CASTFDSSFRGGYTF
many	TRBV7-2	CASSLAPKWEESYNEQFF
many	TRBV28	CASSLGTANAGEQYF
many	TRBV7-2	CASMPEFGRTNYGYTF
NA	TRBV28	CASSLGGAITGELFF
many	TRBV5-1	CASSFAGVPYEQYF
many	TRBV20-1	CSARRPGTGQRNTEAFF
NA	TRBV4-1	CASSHPKGASGNTIYF
NA	TRBV7-3	CASSLNGGGGTQYF
few	TRBV19	CASSIARVNYCYTF